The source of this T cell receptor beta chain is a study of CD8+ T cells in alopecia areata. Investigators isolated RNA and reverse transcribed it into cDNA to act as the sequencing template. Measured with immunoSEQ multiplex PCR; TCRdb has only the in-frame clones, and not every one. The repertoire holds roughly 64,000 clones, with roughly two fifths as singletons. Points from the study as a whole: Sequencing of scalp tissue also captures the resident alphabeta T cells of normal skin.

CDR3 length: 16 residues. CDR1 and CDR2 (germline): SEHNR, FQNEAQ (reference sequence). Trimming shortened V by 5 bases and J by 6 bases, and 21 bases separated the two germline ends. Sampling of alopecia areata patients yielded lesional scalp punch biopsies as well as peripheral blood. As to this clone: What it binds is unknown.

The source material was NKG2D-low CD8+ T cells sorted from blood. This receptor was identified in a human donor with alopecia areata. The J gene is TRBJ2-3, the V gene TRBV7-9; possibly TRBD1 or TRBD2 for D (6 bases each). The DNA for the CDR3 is TGTGCCAGCAGCCCGCAAGGGGGGAGCGATTGGGATACGCAGTATTTT. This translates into CASSPQGGSDWDTQYF.